These 20 T cell receptor beta chains came from one sample sequenced in a study of T cell responses to AZD1222 COVID-19 vaccine. Profiled with immunoSEQ multiplex PCR; TCRdb holds only in-frame clones, not every one. The table records over 100,000 clones, 84% of them present only once. The sequencing here drew on peripheral blood, taken on day 0 of AZD1222 vaccination. These receptor sequences come from an adult in good health.

This chain connects TRBV7-8 to TRBJ2-7; TRBD1 aligns across 10 bases. This CDR3 spans 15 amino acids. V gave up 2 bases and J gave up 6 bases; unmatched junction bases: 7. Germline V gives CDR1 SGHVS, CDR2 FQNEAQ. This chain's CDR3 is CASSLLAGQGTEQYF. DNA of the CDR3: TGTGCCAGCAGCTTATTGGCGGGACAGGGGACCGAGCAGTACTTC.

The rearrangement links TRBV9 to TRBJ1-6; maybe TRBD1 (6 bases). Trimming cost V 0 bases and J 7 bases, with 17 bases left between them. The CDR3 covers 17 residues. Germline CDR1 and CDR2: SGDLS and YYNGEE. The CDR3 region is CASSVGGGGSLNSPLHF. The CDR3 bases are TGTGCCAGCAGCGTAGGGGGGGGCGGTAGCCTCAATTCACCCCTCCACTTT.

The rearrangement uses TRBV19 and TRBJ2-1; no clear D. Germline V gives CDR1 LNHDA, CDR2 SQIVND (reference sequence). The ends were cut back, 7 bases at V and 5 bases at J, with 9 bases in the middle. The CDR3 spans 12 residues. CDR3 nucleotides: TGTGCCAGTAAAAGAGCTCACAATGAGCAGTTCTTC. It codes for CASKRAHNEQFF.

The chain couples TRBV27 to TRBJ2-2, with 9 bases that match TRBD1. The trim removed 7 bases at V and 8 bases at J, leaving 5 bases unmatched. CDR3 length: 13 amino acids. CDR1 and CDR2 from the germline V gene are MNHEY and SMNVEV (reference sequence). Here the CDR3 reads CASIGTGMGELFF. The CDR3 DNA follows: TGTGCCAGCATTGGGACAGGGATGGGGGAGCTGTTTTTT.

This clone has just one count. The junction differs from germline at one of its ends, possibly a read error. The chain combines TRBV7-2 with TRBJ2-7; the D is unclear. This CDR3 contains 14 residues. From germline, CDR1 is SGHTA and CDR2 FQGNSA. The CDR3 nucleotides read TGTGCCAGCAGCTCGGACGTTACCTCCAACGAGCAGTACTTC. Its protein product is CASSSDVTSNEQYF.

This rearrangement joins TRBV6-1 to TRBJ1-2; no firm D call. Germline values: CDR1 MNHNS, CDR2 SASEGT. Trimming took off 3 bases at V and 8 bases at J, with 19 bases between the two ends. The CDR3 extends over 15 amino acids. CDR3 sequence: CASSDQGSGLNGYTF. The CDR3 coding sequence is TGTGCCAGCAGTGATCAAGGGTCTGGACTCAACGGCTACACCTTC.

This clone was counted once. The V and J genes are TRBV5-1 and TRBJ2-3; D not certain. Germline V gene lookup returns CDR1 SGHRS and CDR2 YFSETQ. Trimming pared 6 bases from V and 2 bases from J, leaving 7 bases between. This CDR3 has 12 residues. The CDR3 DNA sequence: TGCGCCAGCAACCCTAACACAGATACGCAGTATTTT. Its protein product is CASNPNTDTQYF. Full variable domain (missing parts from reference TRBV5-1 and TRBJ2-3): KAGVTQTPRYLIKTRGQQVTLSCSPISGHRSVSWYQQTPGQGLQFLFEYFSETQRNKGNFPGRFSGRQFSNSRSEMNVSTLELGDSALYLCASNPNTDTQYFGPGTRLTVL.

The chain is built from TRBV28 and TRBJ2-2; 12 nucleotides agree with TRBD2. Trimming cost V 7 bases and J 9 bases; bases outside gene matches: 9. CDR1 MDHEN and CDR2 SYDVKM come from the germline V gene. The CDR3 is 15 residues long. CDR3 bases: TGTGCCAGCACCGGGGGACTAGCGGGTTTGCGGGAGCTGTTTTTT. It encodes CASTGGLAGLRELFF.

V is TRBV24-1 and J is TRBJ1-5; D unclear. Trimming took off 8 bases at V and 6 bases at J, with 19 bases between the two ends. From germline, CDR1 is KGHDR and CDR2 SFDVKD. The CDR3 loop spans 15 amino acids. Written as DNA, the CDR3 is TGTGCCACCAAGGGCCCGGGAGAGGGATTTCAGCCCCAGCATTTT. Translating it yields CATKGPGEGFQPQHF.

This chain links TRBV5-5 with TRBJ2-5; maybe TRBD1 (6 bases). Deletions cut 1 base from V and 5 bases from J, with 9 bases between. Per the germline V gene, CDR1 is SGHKS and CDR2 is YYEKEE (reference sequence). This CDR3 region has 13 residues. CDR3 in DNA: TGTGCCAGCAGCTTGACAGGGTCGGAGACCCAGTACTTC. It yields the protein CASSLTGSETQYF.

The chain couples TRBV3-1 (or the pseudogene TRBV3-2) to TRBJ2-2; TRBD1 might be the D (6 bases). V was pared by 11 bases and J by 0 bases, with 13 bases between. The V gene's germline CDR1 is LGHDT and CDR2 YNNKEL (reference sequence). The CDR3 length is 14 residues. Here the CDR3 reads CASKTGTNTGELFF. The CDR3 region has the DNA TGTGCCTCGAAGACAGGAACGAACACCGGGGAGCTGTTTTTT.

J is TRBJ2-1 and V is TRBV5-6, with D perhaps TRBD1 (5 bases). Germline values: CDR1 SGHDT, CDR2 YYEEEE. The CDR3 is 13 residues long. The V and J ends lost 4 bases and 4 bases respectively, with 9 bases between them. The CDR3 region is CASSRDRYNEQFF. CDR3 DNA sequence: TGTGCCAGCAGCCGCGACAGATACAATGAGCAGTTCTTC. The full variable domain, in which reference TRBV5-6 and TRBJ2-1 provide the parts outside the CDR3, is DAGVTQSPTHLIKTRGQQVTLRCSPKSGHDTVSWYQQALGQGPQFIFQYYEEEERQRGNFPDRFSGHQFPNYSSELNVNALLLGDSALYLCASSRDRYNEQFFGPGTRLTVL.

The J gene is TRBJ2-1, the V gene TRBV14; 9 bases fit TRBD2. From germline, CDR1 is SGHDN and CDR2 FVKESK. Trimming cost V 6 bases and J 0 bases; bases outside gene matches: 12. This CDR3 contains 18 residues. The CDR3 loop reads CASSRSGTSYLSYNEQFF. Here the CDR3 DNA reads TGTGCCAGCAGTCGTAGCGGGACTAGCTATCTCTCCTACAATGAGCAGTTCTTC.

CDR3 sequence reads: CAWRAPSYNSPLHF. CDR3 coding DNA: TGTGCCTGGAGGGCACCCTCCTATAATTCACCCCTCCACTTT. The rearrangement uses TRBV30 and TRBJ1-6; no definite D call. The CDR3 loop spans 14 amino acids. V was trimmed by 3 bases and J by 0 bases, leaving 6 bases between them. Germline V gene lookup returns CDR1 GTSNPN and CDR2 SVGIG (reference sequence).

This clone was picked up a small number of times. The chain joins TRBV28 to TRBJ1-2; D call uncertain. Germline V gene sequence: CDR1 MDHEN, CDR2 SYDVKM. V lost 6 bases, J lost 3 bases, and 5 bases lay in between. CDR3 length: 11 residues. The CDR3 region has the DNA TGTGCCAGCAGCCGCTACTATGGCTACACCTTC. Translated: CASSRYYGYTF.

V usage is TRBV5-6 and J usage is TRBJ2-5; no firm D call. Deletions cut 4 bases from V and 1 base from J, with 14 bases between. This CDR3 comprises 15 residues. Germline lookup yields CDR1 SGHDT and CDR2 YYEEEE. CDR3 nucleotides: TGTGCCAGCAGCCTTCTAGTAGCAGCCCAAGAGACCCAGTACTTC. As protein: CASSLLVAAQETQYF.

The V and J genes are TRBV10-3 and TRBJ2-7, with D possibly being TRBD1 (6 bases). Germline-derived CDR1 and CDR2 are ENHRY and SYGVKD. V was clipped by 11 bases and J by 3 bases, with 17 bases between them. This CDR3 region has 13 residues. CDR3 region: CASRAGDDYEQYF. Written as DNA, the CDR3 is TGTGCCTCGCGAGCAGGGGACGACTACGAGCAGTACTTC.

The J gene is TRBJ2-3, the V gene TRBV5-1; tentative D call: TRBD2 (6 bases). This CDR3 contains 15 residues. Trimming shortened V by 1 base and J by 2 bases, and 11 bases separated the two germline ends. Germline V lookup: CDR1 SGHRS, CDR2 YFSETQ. CDR3 region: CASSLSAGTTDTQYF. For the CDR3, the DNA is TGCGCCAGCAGCTTGTCGGCGGGGACCACAGATACGCAGTATTTT. Combining the CDR3 with reference TRBV5-1 and TRBJ2-3 gives the whole variable domain KAGVTQTPRYLIKTRGQQVTLSCSPISGHRSVSWYQQTPGQGLQFLFEYFSETQRNKGNFPGRFSGRQFSNSRSEMNVSTLELGDSALYLCASSLSAGTTDTQYFGPGTRLTVL.

The J gene is TRBJ1-2, the V gene TRBV11-3; no clear D. This CDR3 has 13 amino acids. Trimming cost V 5 bases and J 6 bases, with 13 bases left between them. Germline V gene data show CDR1 as SGHNT and CDR2 as YENEEA. The CDR3 region is CASSQSMMHGYTF. For the CDR3, the DNA is TGTGCCAGCAGCCAGTCCATGATGCATGGCTACACCTTC.

In this sample, this clone turned up once. V is TRBV24-1 and J is TRBJ2-3, with D tentatively TRBD2 (7 bases). The CDR3 spans 15 residues. Germline CDR1 is KGHDR and CDR2 is SFDVKD. Between the trimmed V and J ends, which lost 3 bases and 7 bases, there was a span of 16 bases. In nucleotides, the CDR3 is TGTGCCACCAGTGATATCGGGGGGCCACTACATACGCAGTATTTT. Amino acid sequence: CATSDIGGPLHTQYF.